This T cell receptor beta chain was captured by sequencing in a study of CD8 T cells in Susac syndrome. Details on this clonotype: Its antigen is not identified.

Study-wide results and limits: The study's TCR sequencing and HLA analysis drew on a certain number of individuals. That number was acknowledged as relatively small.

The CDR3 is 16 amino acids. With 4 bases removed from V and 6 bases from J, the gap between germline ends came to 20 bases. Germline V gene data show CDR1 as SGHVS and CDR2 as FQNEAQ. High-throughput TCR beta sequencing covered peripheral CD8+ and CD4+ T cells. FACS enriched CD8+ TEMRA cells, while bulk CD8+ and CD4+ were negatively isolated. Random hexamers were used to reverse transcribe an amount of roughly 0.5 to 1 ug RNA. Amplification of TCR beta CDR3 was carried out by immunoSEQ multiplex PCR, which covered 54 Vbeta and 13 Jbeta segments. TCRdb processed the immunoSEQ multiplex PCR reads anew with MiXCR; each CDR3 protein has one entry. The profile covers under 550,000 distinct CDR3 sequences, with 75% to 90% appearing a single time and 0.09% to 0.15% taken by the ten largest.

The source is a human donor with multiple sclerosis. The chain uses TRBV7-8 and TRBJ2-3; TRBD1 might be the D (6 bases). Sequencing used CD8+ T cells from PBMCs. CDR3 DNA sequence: TGTGCCAGCAGCTCCCCCCACGGACAGTGGGGGGATACGCAGTATTTT. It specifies CASSSPHGQWGDTQYF.